This T cell receptor beta chain was sequenced in a study of shared clonotypes between healthy human individuals. Germline V gene sequence: CDR1 MDHEN, CDR2 SYDVKM. Trimming shortened V by 6 bases and J by 5 bases, and 8 bases separated the two germline ends. This CDR3 is 11 amino acids long. Study-level findings and limits: Limited genetic and exposure-history diversity came from having few donors. In contrast to clonotypes shared by all four donors, non-shared clonotypes had lower generation probabilities. Naive subsets, compared against memory subsets, generally had larger estimated richness values.

The test was conducted at deep level. Assay: immunoSEQ multiplex PCR; the TCRdb copy retains only in-frame clones and omits some. The data show about 2.4 million clones, approximately 93% seen once. Comments on this clone: Antigen unknown.

This TCR derives from a man in his late teens or twenties in good health. Some clones in this sample may be carry-over from other donors' samples. This sequence joins TRBV28 and TRBJ2-7; D call uncertain. What was sequenced was naive CD4+ T cells from PBMCs. This sample's subset: CD45RA+ positively selected. The CDR3 reads CASRARDEQYF. The CDR3 nucleotides are TGTGCCAGCAGGGCCCGGGACGAGCAGTACTTC.